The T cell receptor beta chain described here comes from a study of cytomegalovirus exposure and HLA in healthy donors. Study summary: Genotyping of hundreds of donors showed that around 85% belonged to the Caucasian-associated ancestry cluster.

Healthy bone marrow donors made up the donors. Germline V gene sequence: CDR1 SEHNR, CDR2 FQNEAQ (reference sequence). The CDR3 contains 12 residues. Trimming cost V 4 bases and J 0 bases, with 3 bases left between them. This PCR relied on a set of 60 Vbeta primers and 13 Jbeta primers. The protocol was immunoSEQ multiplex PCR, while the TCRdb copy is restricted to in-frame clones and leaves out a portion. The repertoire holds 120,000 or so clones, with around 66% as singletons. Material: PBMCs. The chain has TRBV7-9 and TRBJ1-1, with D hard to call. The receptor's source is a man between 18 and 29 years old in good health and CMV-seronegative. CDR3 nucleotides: TGTGCCAGCAGCTGGCTGAACACTGAAGCTTTCTTT. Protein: CASSWLNTEAFF.